This entry lists 15 T cell receptor beta chains sequenced from one sample in a study of T-cell reconstitution after alpha-beta-depleted transplantation in children. Preparation of the TCRbeta library was carried out with unique molecular identifiers. TCRdb itself ran the PCR reads through MiXCR, one entry per CDR3 protein. The top ten clones hold around 24% of a sample with about 130,000 distinct CDR3 sequences, 8.5% to 10% of them seen once. Here the sequenced sample was PBMCs, mostly from graft donor cells, taken 180 days after TCRalphabeta/CD19-depleted stem cell transplant. Every receptor here comes from a girl less than two years old who had a stem cell transplant for combined immunodeficiency, so the T cells may come from the graft donor.

J is TRBJ1-5 and V is TRBV24-1, with 7 nucleotides matching TRBD1. V lost 5 bases and J lost 4; bases outside the gene matches: 4. The CDR3 runs 14 residues. Germline assignment: CDR1 KGHDR and CDR2 SFDVKD. Here the CDR3 reads CATSAAGGNQPQHF. The DNA for the CDR3 is TGTGCCACCAGTGCTGCAGGGGGAAATCAGCCCCAGCATTTT.

This clonotype came up a few times. V is TRBV7-8 and J is TRBJ2-7; D is unresolved. The CDR3 totals 15 residues. Between the trimmed V and J ends, which lost 1 base and 4 bases, there was a span of 14 bases. Germline-derived CDR1 and CDR2 are SGHVS and FQNEAQ. The chain's CDR3 is CASSLGALARYEQYF. For the CDR3, the DNA is TGTGCCAGCAGCTTAGGGGCACTCGCCAGGTACGAGCAGTACTTC.

V gene TRBV5-1 combines with J gene TRBJ2-1; D possibly corresponds to TRBD1 (6 bases). CDR3 length equals 14 residues. The germline CDR1 and CDR2 sequences are SGHRS and YFSETQ. The V end lost 1 base, the J end lost 12 bases, and 17 bases lay between the germline ends. CDR3 sequence: CASSLWAGEQGQFF. Here the CDR3 DNA reads TGCGCCAGCAGCTTGTGGGCAGGGGAGCAGGGGCAGTTCTTC. Full variable domain (rest looked up from reference TRBV5-1 and TRBJ2-1): KAGVTQTPRYLIKTRGQQVTLSCSPISGHRSVSWYQQTPGQGLQFLFEYFSETQRNKGNFPGRFSGRQFSNSRSEMNVSTLELGDSALYLCASSLWAGEQGQFFGPGTRLTVL.

The chain is built from TRBV20-1 and TRBJ2-1; no definite D call. This CDR3 is 14 amino acids long. Trimming removed 3 bases at V and 10 bases at J, with 19 bases between. Germline loops: CDR1 DFQATT, CDR2 SNEGSKA (reference sequence). The CDR3 sequence is CSASLAPLQSEQFF. The CDR3 DNA follows: TGCAGTGCTAGTTTGGCCCCCCTACAATCAGAGCAGTTCTTC.

This clonotype was counted between two and nine times. This chain links TRBV20-1 with TRBJ1-6; D might be TRBD1 (5 bases). The germline V and J ends were trimmed by 8 bases and 5 bases, with 16 bases remaining between them. Per germline, CDR1 DFQATT and CDR2 SNEGSKA (reference sequence). This CDR3 is 14 amino acids long. In DNA form, the CDR3 reads TGCAGTTTCCAGGGTTTTTCCGATAATTCACCCCTCCACTTT. Protein: CSFQGFSDNSPLHF.

This clonotype was seen a handful of times. The chain uses TRBV21-1 and TRBJ2-5; TRBD2, the table's D call, was not compared with the DNA. TRBV21-1 is a pseudogene. This CDR3 has 15 residues. CDR3 amino acids: CASSTETSIGETQYF. The CDR3 DNA is TGTGCCAGCAGCACCGAGACTAGCATAGGAGAGACCCAGTACTTC.

This clonotype has just a few counts. J is TRBJ1-1 and V is TRBV10-3; the match to TRBD1 covers 8 bases. Germline V gives CDR1 ENHRY, CDR2 SYGVKD. V trimming: 5 bases; J trimming: 6 bases; junction bases outside the gene matches: 2. The CDR3 loop spans 12 amino acids. CDR3 sequence reads: CAISCRGPEAFF. CDR3 bases: TGTGCCATCAGTTGCAGGGGGCCTGAAGCTTTCTTT.

A few counts support this clonotype. J is TRBJ2-7 and V is TRBV29-1; TRBD2 might be the D (6 bases). Between the trimmed V and J ends, which lost 6 bases and 5 bases, there was a span of 17 bases. Germline V gives CDR1 SQVTM, CDR2 ANQGSEA. This CDR3 is 13 amino acids long. CDR3: CSVTVMEGHEQYF. CDR3 nucleotides: TGCAGCGTAACGGTGATGGAGGGGCACGAGCAGTACTTC.

There are a few counts of this clonotype. The chain has TRBV7-9 and TRBJ1-2, with D maybe TRBD1 (6 bases). The CDR3 consists of 15 residues. Germline V lookup: CDR1 SEHNR, CDR2 FQNEAQ (reference sequence). The V end was cut by 4 bases, the J end by 4 bases, with 16 bases between. The CDR3 sequence: CASSYLRGGAYGYTF. CDR3 coding DNA: TGTGCCAGCAGCTACCTCAGGGGAGGGGCCTATGGCTACACCTTC.

With regard to this clonotype: One base away lies a much larger clone, so this may be a sequencing read error. In this CDR3 the conserved last residue, phenylalanine or tryptophan, is missing, so a read error is likely. As DNA, the CDR3 is TGTGCCAGCAGTGAAATGGGACAGCCATATGGCTACACCATC. It codes for CASSEMGQPYGYTI. The chain joins TRBV2 to TRBJ1-2; 7 nucleotides align to TRBD1. The CDR3 runs 14 residues. The V and J ends lost 2 bases and 5 bases, in that order; junction bases with no gene match: 5. Germline V gene lookup returns CDR1 SNHLY and CDR2 FYNNEI.

This clonotype showed up just a few times. The CDR3: CSSHTGTPYNEQFF. The CDR3 DNA reads as TGCAGTTCCCACACCGGGACACCCTACAATGAGCAGTTCTTC. The V call is TRBV20-1, the J call TRBJ2-1; TRBD1 is a possible D gene (6 bases). The CDR3 length is 14 residues. V was pared by 8 bases and J by 2 bases, with 16 bases between. Germline assignment: CDR1 DFQATT and CDR2 SNEGSKA (reference sequence).

The table lists this clonotype with many counts. This rearrangement joins TRBV25-1 to TRBJ1-6; no clear D. Germline values: CDR1 MGHDK, CDR2 SYGVNS. The CDR3 runs 13 residues. Trimming left V 2 bases short and J 10 bases short, with 9 bases between. CDR3 DNA: TGTGCCAGCAGTGAAAGAGAGGCATCACCCCTCCACTTT. This gives the protein CASSEREASPLHF.

The chain carries TRBV29-1 and TRBJ2-1, with 11 nucleotides matching TRBD2. This CDR3 is 13 amino acids long. The junction had 0 bases not matched to a gene; V was cut back by 5 bases and J by 3 bases. Germline lookup yields CDR1 SQVTM and CDR2 ANQGSEA. CDR3 sequence (DNA): TGCAGCGTTCTAGCGGGAGGCTACAATGAGCAGTTCTTC. As protein: CSVLAGGYNEQFF.

This clonotype occurred a few times. The chain combines TRBV3-1 with TRBJ1-2; 10 bases are shared with TRBD1. J gave up 7 bases and V 7 bases, and 15 bases lay outside the gene matches. CDR1 is LGHDT, CDR2 YNNKEL, per germline (reference sequence). This CDR3 has 16 amino acids. CDR3 amino acids: CASNRNTGTGAGGYTF. DNA for the CDR3: TGTGCCAGCAACAGAAATACCGGGACAGGGGCAGGTGGCTACACCTTC.

This clonotype has more than one count but fewer than ten. V usage is TRBV12-3 or TRBV12-4 and J usage is TRBJ2-7; 12 bases map to TRBD1. Unmatched junction bases numbered 8, after V lost 3 bases and J lost 5 bases. The CDR3 sequence is 16 residues long. In DNA form, the CDR3 reads TGTGCCAGCAGTTTTGGTCCGGGACAGGGGGCCGACGAGCAGTACTTC. As protein: CASSFGPGQGADEQYF.